This is a list of T cell receptor beta chains from one sample in a study of blood T cell repertoires in COVID-19. Only in-frame clones appear in the TCRdb table, and some are missing; sequencing was by immunoSEQ multiplex PCR. This table has about 240,000 clones, 70% to 90% appearing once. The sequencing sample was made of peripheral blood. These receptors were obtained from a man aged 55-75 years with acute or convalescent COVID-19. Each CDR3 is given with its conserved first and last residue. Each record gives: J gene, clone size, D gene, V gene, CDR3 DNA, CDR3 protein. The D gene is left open where the match is weak. Part of the rows lack a size; the others show once, few, many or a class for expanded clones.

>TRBJ1-1|.|.|TRBV7-9
TGTGCCAGCAGCTTAAGATCAGGGGACACTGAAGCTTTCTTT
CASSLRSGDTEAFF
>TRBJ2-3|.|TRBD2|TRBV4-2
TGTGCCAGCAGCCAATGGGTAGCGGGAGAGGATACGCAGTATTTT
CASSQWVAGEDTQYF
>TRBJ2-1|.|TRBD2|TRBV5-1
TGCGCCAGCAGCTTGGTAAGCGGGAGTAACAATGAGCAGTTCTTC
CASSLVSGSNNEQFF
>TRBJ1-1|.|TRBD1|TRBV6-5
TGTGCCAGCAGTTCGTACGGGACAGGGTTGGGCACTGAAGCTTTCTTT
CASSSYGTGLGTEAFF
>TRBJ1-6|.|TRBD1|TRBV30
TGTGCCTGGAGTCGGGCAGGGGGAGATAATTCACCCCTCCACTTT
CAWSRAGGDNSPLHF
>TRBJ2-2|.|TRBD2|TRBV2
TGTGCCAGCACCGAAAGGGGGGCGGGCGCAACTAGCGGGACATGGATAAACACCGGGGAGCTGTTTTTT
CASTERGAGATSGTWINTGELFF
>TRBJ2-7|.|TRBD2|TRBV28
TGTGCCAGCAGTCAAAGCGGGAGTCTCGGTCGCGAGCAGTACTTC
CASSQSGSLGREQYF
>TRBJ1-2|.|TRBD1|TRBV27
TGTGCCAGCAGGGAACAGGGGGCCTATGGCTACACCTTC
CASREQGAYGYTF
>TRBJ2-7|.|.|TRBV10-3
TGTGCCATCACCGAGGGACGGGGGGAGCAGTACTTC
CAITEGRGEQYF
>TRBJ1-2|.|.|TRBV29-1
TGCAGCGTTGAGTTGCAGGGCGGCTATGGCTACACCTTC
CSVELQGGYGYTF
>TRBJ2-7|.|TRBD2|TRBV28
TGTGCCAGCATCCCGGGGCTAGCGGGGGCCGAGCAGTACTTC
CASIPGLAGAEQYF
>TRBJ2-7|.|TRBD1|TRBV18
TGTGCCAGCTCACCTGGAAGGACAGGGACCTACGAGCAGTACTTC
CASSPGRTGTYEQYF
>TRBJ2-6|.|.|TRBV7-3
TGTGCCAGCAGCTTACGGGCAGGGCCAAACTCTGGGGCCAACGTCCTGACTTTC
CASSLRAGPNSGANVLTF
>TRBJ2-1|.|.|TRBV25-1
TGTGCCAGCAGCTTAGCGGCGAGCTCCTACAATGAGCAGTTCTTC
CASSLAASSYNEQFF
>TRBJ1-2|.|.|TRBV6-2/TRBV6-3
TGTGCCAGCAGTAATAATCAACGAGGAGGCTACACCTTC
CASSNNQRGGYTF
>TRBJ2-7|many|TRBD1|TRBV27
TGTGCCAGCAGCTATTATGGGACAGGGGCCTACGAGCAGTACTTC
CASSYYGTGAYEQYF
>TRBJ2-7|.|TRBD1|TRBV18
TGTGCCAGCTCACCACGGGACAGGGGGGAGCAGTACTTC
CASSPRDRGEQYF
>TRBJ1-6|.|.|TRBV25-1
TGTGCCAGCAACTGGTATAATTCACCCCTCCACTTT
CASNWYNSPLHF
>TRBJ1-1|.|TRBD1|TRBV6-5
TGTGCCAGCGACAGGGTGGGGGACACTGAAGCTTTCTTT
CASDRVGDTEAFF
>TRBJ1-1|.|.|TRBV6-5
TGTGCCAGCAGTTACGGGCGAAACACTGAAGCTTTCTTT
CASSYGRNTEAFF
>TRBJ1-1|.|.|TRBV2
TGTGCCAGCAGTGAGGGGGGTGGTTGGGGACGGAACACTGAAGCTTTCTTT
CASSEGGGWGRNTEAFF
>TRBJ1-1|.|.|TRBV6-5
TGTGCCAGCACCCGACAGCTGGAAGCTTTCTTT
CASTRQLEAFF
>TRBJ2-1|.|.|TRBV5-1
TGCGCCAGCAAGCGAGACTCCTACAATGAGCAGTTCTTC
CASKRDSYNEQFF
>TRBJ2-7|.|TRBD2|TRBV6-1
TGTGCCAGCAGTGAAGAGGCGGGAGGGCCGATAGGCGAGCAGTACTTC
CASSEEAGGPIGEQYF
>TRBJ1-5|.|TRBD1|TRBV5-1
TGCGCCAGCAGCTTGACACAGGGGAGCAATCAGCCCCAGCATTTT
CASSLTQGSNQPQHF
>TRBJ1-1|.|.|TRBV11-1
TGTGCCAGCAGCCTTATCGATCGGACTGAAGCTTTCTTT
CASSLIDRTEAFF
>TRBJ1-2|.|TRBD1|TRBV28
TGTGCCATCCAAACGGGACAGGGTGACTATGGCTACACCTTC
CAIQTGQGDYGYTF
>TRBJ2-1|.|TRBD2|TRBV4-3
TGCGCCAGCCCGGTCCGGTCTAGCGGTGGGGGTGAGCAGTTCTTC
CASPVRSSGGGEQFF
>TRBJ2-1|once|TRBD2|TRBV5-1
TGCGCCAGCAGCTTTAGCGGGTTGGATGGCAATGAGCAGTTCTTC
CASSFSGLDGNEQFF
>TRBJ1-6|.|TRBD1|TRBV5-1
TGCGCCAGCAGCTTGGAGGGGACAGGCTCCTATAATTCACCCCTCCACTTT
CASSLEGTGSYNSPLHF
>TRBJ2-7|.|TRBD1|TRBV11-2
TGTGCCAGCAGCGATTTCAGGGGGCCCCACGAGCAGTACTTC
CASSDFRGPHEQYF
>TRBJ1-5|.|.|TRBV6-6
TGTGCCAGCAGGCAATCAGGACACAATCAGCCCCAGCATTTT
CASRQSGHNQPQHF
>TRBJ1-6|once|.|TRBV10-3
TGTGCCACCCAGGCGGGGGCCGGTTCACCCCTCCACTTT
CATQAGAGSPLHF
>TRBJ2-1|few|TRBD2|TRBV7-9
TGTGCCAGCAGCTTAGTCGAGCGGGGGGACAATGAGCAGTTCTTC
CASSLVERGDNEQFF
>TRBJ2-2|.|.|TRBV18
TGTGCCAGCTCACCCTTAGACAGCACCGGGGAGCTGTTTTTT
CASSPLDSTGELFF
>TRBJ1-6|once|.|TRBV6-5
TGTGCCAGCGGGAGGGGTGATGGGAATTCACCCCTCCACTTT
CASGRGDGNSPLHF
>TRBJ1-3|.|.|TRBV29-1
TGCAGCGTTACAGCAGGGGTAGGAAACACCATATATTTT
CSVTAGVGNTIYF
>TRBJ2-5|.|.|TRBV5-1
TGCGCCAGCAGCTTGTTCTCAGGGAACACGAAGACCCAGTACTTC
CASSLFSGNTKTQYF
>TRBJ1-1|.|.|TRBV3-1/TRBV3-2
TGTGCCAGCAGCCAAGTATCGAACACTGAAGCTTTCTTT
CASSQVSNTEAFF
>TRBJ2-3|few|.|TRBV6-2/TRBV6-3
TGTGCCAGCAGTGGACTAACGAGTAGGAATACGCAGTATTTT
CASSGLTSRNTQYF
>TRBJ1-5|.|.|TRBV19
TGTGCCAGTAGTCTACGACAGAACAATCAGCCCCAGCATTTT
CASSLRQNNQPQHF
>TRBJ2-3|.|TRBD2|TRBV19
TGTGCCAGTAGTATGAGCGGGAGGACCGATACGCAGTATTTT
CASSMSGRTDTQYF
>TRBJ2-7|.|.|TRBV11-1
TGTGCCAGCAGCTCAACAGGGTTCGAGCAGTACTTC
CASSSTGFEQYF
>TRBJ2-3|.|.|TRBV6-5
TGTGCCAGCAGTTACGCACTAGACACAGATACGCAGTATTTT
CASSYALDTDTQYF
>TRBJ2-2|few|TRBD2|TRBV19
TGTGCCAGTAGTGAAGGGAGGGTTGGCGGCACCGGGGAGCTGTTTTTT
CASSEGRVGGTGELFF
>TRBJ2-7|.|.|TRBV21-1
TGTGCCAGCAGCAACGTTCGACTAGCGGGAGGGCGTTCCTACGAGCAGTACTTC
CASSNVRLAGGRSYEQYF
>TRBJ1-1|.|.|TRBV12-3/TRBV12-4
TGTGCCAGCAGTTTCTCCCTTGAAGCTTTCTTT
CASSFSLEAFF
>TRBJ1-1|.|.|TRBV5-1
TGCGCCAGCAGCGGGGGGTCCCAGGAAGGCACTGAAGCTTTCTTT
CASSGGSQEGTEAFF
>TRBJ2-5|.|TRBD1|TRBV14
TGTGCCAGCAGCCATATAGGACAGGGGAGAGAGACCCAGTACTTC
CASSHIGQGRETQYF
>TRBJ1-3|.|.|TRBV30
TGTGCCTGGAGTTCCCCGGGAAACACCATATATTTT
CAWSSPGNTIYF
>TRBJ1-1|.|.|TRBV28
TGTGCCAGCAGTTTTACAGGTGAAGCTTTCTTT
CASSFTGEAFF